The 5 T cell receptor beta chains given below trace back to one sample, sequenced in a study of response to subunit inactivated influenza vaccine. TCRdb re-derived calls from the RT-PCR reads in MiXCR, one entry per CDR3 protein. The sample has a few hundred thousand distinct CDR3 sequences; about 11% are singletons. These data are also associated with another study on T cells expressing NK-cell markers. In that study: cDNA encoding TCR beta was synthesized via 5'RACE template switching incorporating UMIs.

Specimen: PBMCs from blood, collected on the day of vaccination. All receptors derive from a man aged 45 to 65 who received an inactivated influenza vaccine.

This chain joins TRBV29-1 and TRBJ2-5; D is uncertain. Germline V lookup: CDR1 SQVTM, CDR2 ANQGSEA. The CDR3 is made up of 15 amino acids. V lost 6 bases and J lost 5, with 22 bases in between. CDR3 loop: CSVAVGNAGWETQYF. Written as DNA, the CDR3 is TGCAGCGTGGCAGTTGGAAACGCCGGGTGGGAGACCCAGTACTTC.

The chain recombines TRBV5-4 with TRBJ2-1; D is perhaps TRBD1 (5 bases). The V and J ends lost 2 bases and 3 bases respectively, with 12 bases between them. The CDR3 totals 15 residues. Germline assignment: CDR1 SGHNT and CDR2 YYREEE (reference sequence). DNA for the CDR3: TGTGCCAGCAGCTTAAGGGGTGGTCTCTACAATGAGCAGTTCTTC. Protein sequence: CASSLRGGLYNEQFF.

The chain employs TRBV29-1 and TRBJ2-7; 8 bases align to TRBD1. Germline CDR1 SQVTM, CDR2 ANQGSEA. V trimming: 7 bases; J trimming: 1 base; junction bases outside the gene matches: 18. The CDR3 loop spans 17 amino acids. Here the CDR3 reads CSAQRSLIGQGSYEQYF. The CDR3, as DNA: TGCAGCGCTCAGAGATCCCTCATAGGACAGGGATCCTACGAGCAGTACTTC.

This chain joins TRBV20-1 and TRBJ2-2; the D is unclear. The CDR3 loop spans 14 amino acids. Trimming removed 6 bases from V and 5 bases from J, with 16 bases in between. Germline values: CDR1 DFQATT, CDR2 SNEGSKA (reference sequence). The CDR3 nucleotides are TGCAGTGCGTCCTACCCTCTGGGGACCGGGGAGCTGTTTTTT. Residues: CSASYPLGTGELFF.

With respect to this clonotype: Since a much larger clone is just one base distant, this may be a read error. The chain couples TRBV5-1 to TRBJ2-3, with 13 nucleotides matching TRBD2. The CDR3 spans 14 residues. CDR1 and CDR2 (germline): SGHRS, YFSETQ. The CDR3 nucleotides are TGCGCCAGCAGCATCGGACTAGCGGGGGATATGCAGTATTTT. It yields the protein CASSIGLAGDMQYF.